This passage covers 5 T cell receptor beta chains from one sample sequenced in a study of early T cells in non-severe SARS-CoV-2 infection. TCRdb processed the 5' RACE reads anew with MiXCR; each CDR3 protein has one entry. The sample carries 40,000 to 45,000 distinct CDR3 sequences, roughly 6.2% recorded once. The starting material was whole blood, obtained at baseline. The receptors originated from an adult who was a healthcare worker with PCR-confirmed SARS-CoV-2 infection or an uninfected control (not recorded which).

A few counts support this clonotype. The chain uses TRBV7-2 and TRBJ2-1; 15 bases agree with TRBD2. With V trimmed by 5 bases and J by 6 bases, 11 bases remained unmatched. The CDR3 is 18 residues long. The germline gives CDR1 SGHTA, CDR2 FQGNSA. DNA for the CDR3: TGTGCCAGCAGCCCAACAGGACTAGCGGGGGGGCTGGTCAATGAGCAGTTCTTC. It specifies CASSPTGLAGGLVNEQFF.

This clonotype came up a few times. This chain links TRBV20-1 with TRBJ2-5; D assignment may be TRBD1 or TRBD2 (6 bases each). The length of the CDR3 is 12 residues. Trimming stripped 4 bases from V and 1 base from J, with 7 bases between. Germline CDR1 DFQATT, CDR2 SNEGSKA (reference sequence). The CDR3 DNA reads TGCAGTGCTAAGGGGGGCCAAGAGACCCAGTACTTC. Translation: CSAKGGQETQYF.

At least ten counts were recorded for this clonotype. V usage is TRBV12-5 and J usage is TRBJ2-1; 7 bases align to TRBD1. Trimming cost V 5 bases and J 4 bases; bases outside gene matches: 5. The CDR3 contains 14 residues. Per the germline V gene, CDR1 is LGHNT and CDR2 is FRNRAP. The CDR3 is CASGRDRTYNEQFF. The CDR3 nucleotides read TGTGCTAGTGGTCGGGACAGAACATACAATGAGCAGTTCTTC.

This clonotype has at least ten counts. The rearrangement uses TRBV6-6 and TRBJ1-1; D is ambiguous. Germline-derived CDR1 and CDR2 are MNHNY and SVGAGI (reference sequence). V gave up 6 bases and J gave up 5 bases, with 13 bases separating them. CDR3 size: 13 residues. The CDR3 DNA reads as TGTGCCAGCAGACGGGCGGAGAGAACTGAAGCTTTCTTT. It is translated as CASRRAERTEAFF.

This clonotype was recorded at least ten times. The rearrangement joins TRBV10-3 to TRBJ1-2, with no clear D. Germline CDR1 is ENHRY and CDR2 is SYGVKD. The ends were cut back, 4 bases at V and 0 bases at J, with 12 bases in the middle. The CDR3 consists of 15 residues. The chain's CDR3 is CAISAGPQTNYGYTF. The CDR3 bases are TGTGCCATCAGTGCCGGGCCACAAACTAACTATGGCTACACCTTC.